This T cell receptor beta chain was identified in a study of CD8+CD57+ T cells in acquired aplastic anemia. Across the study: An average of about 3.4 ug of DNA was obtained from sorted CD4+ and CD8+ cells.

Sequenced patients had shown CD8+CD57+ cell expansion by flow cytometry. This CDR3 spans 15 amino acids. In germline, CDR1 is SGHTA, CDR2 FQGTGA. Trimming left V 5 bases short and J 0 bases short, with 14 bases between. TCR beta VDJ combinations and CDR3 sequences were profiled from genomic DNA. TCRdb used MiXCR to reprocess the reads, holding one entry per CDR3 protein. The sample has about 190,000 distinct CDR3 sequences; around 45% are singletons. Sequenced: sorted CD4+, CD8+, or CD8+CD57+ T cells (not recorded which) from PBMCs. This sequence joins TRBV7-3 and TRBJ2-7; D is possibly TRBD1 or TRBD2 (5 bases each). The receptor was isolated from a human donor with aplastic anemia. The chain's CDR3 is CASSPRRGSSYEQYF. For the CDR3, the DNA is TGTGCCAGCAGCCCCCGCCGGGGCAGCTCCTACGAGCAGTACTTC. The variable domain in full, completed from reference TRBV7-3 and TRBJ2-7, reads GAGVSQTPSNKVTEKGKYVELRCDPISGHTALYWYRQSLGQGPEFLIYFQGTGAADDSGLPNDRFFAVRPEGSVSTLKIQRTERGDSAVYLCASSPRRGSSYEQYFGPGTRLTVT.